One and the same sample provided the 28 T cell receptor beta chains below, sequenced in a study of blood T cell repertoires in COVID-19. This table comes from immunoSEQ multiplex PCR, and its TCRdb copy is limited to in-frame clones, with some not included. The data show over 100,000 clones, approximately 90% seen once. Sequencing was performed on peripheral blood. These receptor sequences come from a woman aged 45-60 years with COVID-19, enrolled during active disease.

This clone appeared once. CDR3 amino acids: CASSLGQSNYGYTF. The CDR3 region has the DNA TGTGCCAGCAGCTTAGGACAGTCTAACTATGGCTACACCTTC. The rearrangement uses TRBV11-3 and TRBJ1-2; weak D call: TRBD1 (5 bases). CDR1 is SGHNT, CDR2 YENEEA, per germline. The CDR3 runs 14 residues. Trimming left V 1 base short and J 0 bases short, with 6 bases between. Full variable domain (rest looked up from reference TRBV11-3 and TRBJ1-2): EAGVVQSPRYKIIEKKQPVAFWCNPISGHNTLYWYLQNLGQGPELLIRYENEEAVDDSQLPKDRFSAERLKGVDSTLKIQPAELGDSAVYLCASSLGQSNYGYTFGSGTRLTVV.

The CDR3 loop is CASSFDGGHHNSPLHF. CDR3 coding DNA: TGTGCCAGCAGCTTTGACGGGGGGCACCATAATTCACCCCTCCACTTT. V usage is TRBV5-4 and J usage is TRBJ1-6; possibly TRBD1 for D (6 bases). The V gene lost 2 bases and the J gene lost 5 bases, with 14 bases spanning the gap. CDR1 and CDR2 from the germline V gene are SGHNT and YYREEE (reference sequence). The CDR3 contains 16 residues.

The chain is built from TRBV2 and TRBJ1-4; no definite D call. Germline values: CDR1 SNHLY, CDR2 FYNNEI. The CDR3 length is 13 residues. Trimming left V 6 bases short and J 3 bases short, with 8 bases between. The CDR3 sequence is CASRGNPNEKLFF. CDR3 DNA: TGTGCCAGCAGGGGCAATCCTAATGAAAAACTGTTTTTT. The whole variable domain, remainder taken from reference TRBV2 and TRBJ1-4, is EPEVTQTPSHQVTQMGQEVILRCVPISNHLYFYWYRQILGQKVEFLVSFYNNEISEKSEIFDDQFSVERPDGSNFTLKIRSTKLEDSAMYFCASRGNPNEKLFFGSGTQLSVL.

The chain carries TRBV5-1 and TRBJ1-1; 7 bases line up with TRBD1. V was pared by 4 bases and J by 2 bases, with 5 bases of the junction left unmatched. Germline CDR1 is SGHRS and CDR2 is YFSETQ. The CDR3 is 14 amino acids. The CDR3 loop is CASSNQGGNTEAFF. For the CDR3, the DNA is TGCGCCAGCAGCAATCAGGGGGGAAACACTGAAGCTTTCTTT.

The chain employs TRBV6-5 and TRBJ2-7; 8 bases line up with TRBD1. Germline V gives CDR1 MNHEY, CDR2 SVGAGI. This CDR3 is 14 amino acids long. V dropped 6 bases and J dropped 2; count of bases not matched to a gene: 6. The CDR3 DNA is TGTGCCAGCAGCCGCGGACAGGGCACCTACGAGCAGTACTTC. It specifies CASSRGQGTYEQYF.

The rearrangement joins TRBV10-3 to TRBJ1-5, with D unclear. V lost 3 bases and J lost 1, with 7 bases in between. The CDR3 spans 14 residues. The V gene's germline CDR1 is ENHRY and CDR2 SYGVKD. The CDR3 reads CAISETDSNQPQHF. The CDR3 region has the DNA TGTGCCATCAGTGAAACAGACAGCAATCAGCCCCAGCATTTT.

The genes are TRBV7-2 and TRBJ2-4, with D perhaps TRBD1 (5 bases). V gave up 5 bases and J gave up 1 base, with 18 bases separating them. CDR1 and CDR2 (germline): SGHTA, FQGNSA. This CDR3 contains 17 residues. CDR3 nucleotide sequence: TGTGCCAGCAGCCCTGGTAGGCCCTCAGGGGCCAAAAACATTCAGTACTTC. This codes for CASSPGRPSGAKNIQYF.

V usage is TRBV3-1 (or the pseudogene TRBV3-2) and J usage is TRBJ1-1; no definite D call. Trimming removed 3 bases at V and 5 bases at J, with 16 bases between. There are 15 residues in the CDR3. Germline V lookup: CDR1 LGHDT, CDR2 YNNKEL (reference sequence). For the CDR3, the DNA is TGTGCCAGCAGCCAGGGTTCTGGGTGGGAGACTGAAGCTTTCTTT. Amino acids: CASSQGSGWETEAFF.

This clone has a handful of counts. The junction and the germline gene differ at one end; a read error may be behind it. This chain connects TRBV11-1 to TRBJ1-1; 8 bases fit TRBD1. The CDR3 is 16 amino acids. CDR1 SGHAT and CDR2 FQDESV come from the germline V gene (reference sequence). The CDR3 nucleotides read TGTGCCAGCAGTTTAGGACGGACAGGGACGAACACTGAAGCTTTCTTT. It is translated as CASSLGRTGTNTEAFF.

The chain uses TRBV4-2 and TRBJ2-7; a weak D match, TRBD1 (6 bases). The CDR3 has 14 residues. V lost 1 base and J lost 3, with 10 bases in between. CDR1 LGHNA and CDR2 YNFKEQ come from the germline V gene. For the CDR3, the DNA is TGTGCCAGCAGCCAAGGGACAGCCAACTACGAGCAGTACTTC. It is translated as CASSQGTANYEQYF.

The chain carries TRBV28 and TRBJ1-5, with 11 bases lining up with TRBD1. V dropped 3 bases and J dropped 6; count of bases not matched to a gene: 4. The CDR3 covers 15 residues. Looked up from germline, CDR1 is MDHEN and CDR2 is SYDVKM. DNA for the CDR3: TGTGCCAGCAGTTTCCAAGGACAGGGGGCTCAGCCCCAGCATTTT. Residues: CASSFQGQGAQPQHF.

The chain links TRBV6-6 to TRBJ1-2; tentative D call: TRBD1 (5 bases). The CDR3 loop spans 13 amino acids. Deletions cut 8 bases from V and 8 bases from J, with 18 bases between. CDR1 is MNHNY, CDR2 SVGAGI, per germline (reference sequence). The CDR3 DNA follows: TGTGCCAGCTATGGGCAGGGTCCTGGGGGCTACACCTTC. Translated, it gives CASYGQGPGGYTF.

CDR3 in amino acids: CASSLVAGGTDTQYF. As DNA, the CDR3 is TGTGCCAGCAGCTTAGTAGCGGGGGGGACAGATACGCAGTATTTT. V usage is TRBV7-2 and J usage is TRBJ2-3, with 11 bases lining up with TRBD2. The V gene end was trimmed by 1 base and the J gene end by 3 bases; junction bases not matched to a gene: 0. The germline V gene has CDR1 SGHTA and CDR2 FQGNSA. CDR3 length equals 15 residues.

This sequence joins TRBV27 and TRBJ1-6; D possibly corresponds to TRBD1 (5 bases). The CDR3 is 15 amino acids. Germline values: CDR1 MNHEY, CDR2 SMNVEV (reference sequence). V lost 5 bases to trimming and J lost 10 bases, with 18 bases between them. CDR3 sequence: CASSLLRRGESPLHF. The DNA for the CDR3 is TGTGCCAGCAGTCTGCTGAGGAGGGGAGAGTCACCCCTCCACTTT.

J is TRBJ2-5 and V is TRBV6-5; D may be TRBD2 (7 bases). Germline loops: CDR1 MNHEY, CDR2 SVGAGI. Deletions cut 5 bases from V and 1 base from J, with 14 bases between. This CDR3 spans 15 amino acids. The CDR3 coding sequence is TGTGCCAGCAGTCCTGGGGGGGCAACCCAAGAGACCCAGTACTTC. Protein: CASSPGGATQETQYF.

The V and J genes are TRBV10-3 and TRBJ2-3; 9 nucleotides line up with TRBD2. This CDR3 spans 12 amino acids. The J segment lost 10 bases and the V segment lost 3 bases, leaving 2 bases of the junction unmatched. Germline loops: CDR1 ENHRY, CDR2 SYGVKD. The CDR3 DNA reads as TGTGCCATCAGTGATAGGACTAGCGCGCAGTATTTT. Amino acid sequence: CAISDRTSAQYF.

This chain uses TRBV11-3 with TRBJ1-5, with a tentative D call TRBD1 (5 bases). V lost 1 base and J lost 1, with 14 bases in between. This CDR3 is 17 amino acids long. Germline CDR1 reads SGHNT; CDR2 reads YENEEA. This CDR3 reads CASSLVGRGISNQPQHF. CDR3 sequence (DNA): TGTGCCAGCAGCTTAGTGGGTCGGGGGATAAGCAATCAGCCCCAGCATTTT.

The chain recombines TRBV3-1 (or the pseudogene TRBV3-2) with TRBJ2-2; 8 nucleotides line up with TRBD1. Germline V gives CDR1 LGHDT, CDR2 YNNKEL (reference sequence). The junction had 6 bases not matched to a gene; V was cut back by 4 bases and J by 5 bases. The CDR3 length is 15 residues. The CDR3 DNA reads TGTGCCAGCAGCCCTGACAGGGGATGGACCGGGGAGCTGTTTTTT. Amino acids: CASSPDRGWTGELFF.

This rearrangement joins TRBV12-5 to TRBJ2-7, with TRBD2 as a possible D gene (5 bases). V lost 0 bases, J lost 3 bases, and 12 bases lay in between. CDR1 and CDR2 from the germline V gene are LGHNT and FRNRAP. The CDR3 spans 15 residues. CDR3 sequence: CASGLVVGRDYEQYF. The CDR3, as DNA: TGTGCTAGTGGTTTGGTAGTGGGGAGAGACTACGAGCAGTACTTC. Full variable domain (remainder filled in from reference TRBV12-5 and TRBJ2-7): DARVTQTPRHKVTEMGQEVTMRCQPILGHNTVFWYRQTMMQGLELLAYFRNRAPLDDSGMPKDRFSAEMPDATLATLKIQPSEPRDSAVYFCASGLVVGRDYEQYFGPGTRLTVT.

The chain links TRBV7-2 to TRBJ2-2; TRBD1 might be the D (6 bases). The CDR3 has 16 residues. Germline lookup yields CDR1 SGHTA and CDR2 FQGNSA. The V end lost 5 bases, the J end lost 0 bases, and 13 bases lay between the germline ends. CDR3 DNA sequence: TGTGCCAGCAGCACGACAGGTCCTCCGAACACCGGGGAGCTGTTTTTT. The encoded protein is CASSTTGPPNTGELFF.

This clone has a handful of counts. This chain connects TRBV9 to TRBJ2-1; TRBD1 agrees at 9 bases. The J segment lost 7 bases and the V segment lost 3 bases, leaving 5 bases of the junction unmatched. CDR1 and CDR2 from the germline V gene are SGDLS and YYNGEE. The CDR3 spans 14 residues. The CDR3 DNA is TGTGCCAGCAGCGAACCGGGACAGGGAAATGAGCAGTTCTTC. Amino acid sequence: CASSEPGQGNEQFF.

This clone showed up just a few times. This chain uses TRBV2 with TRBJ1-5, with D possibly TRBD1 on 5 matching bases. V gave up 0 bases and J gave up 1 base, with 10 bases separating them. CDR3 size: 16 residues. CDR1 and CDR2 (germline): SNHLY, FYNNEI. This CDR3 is CASSEALGGSNQPQHF. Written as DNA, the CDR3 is TGTGCCAGCAGTGAAGCGCTTGGGGGGAGCAATCAGCCCCAGCATTTT.

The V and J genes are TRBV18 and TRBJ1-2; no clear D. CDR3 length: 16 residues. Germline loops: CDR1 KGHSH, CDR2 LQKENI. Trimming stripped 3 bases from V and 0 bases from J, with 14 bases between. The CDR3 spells CASSPVTGLSNYGYTF. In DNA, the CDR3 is TGTGCCAGCTCACCGGTAACGGGTTTATCTAACTATGGCTACACCTTC.

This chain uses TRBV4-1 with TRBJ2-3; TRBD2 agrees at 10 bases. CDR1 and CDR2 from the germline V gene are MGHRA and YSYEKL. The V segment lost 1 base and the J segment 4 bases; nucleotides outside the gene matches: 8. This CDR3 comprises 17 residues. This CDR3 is CASSQVGSSGGSDTQYF. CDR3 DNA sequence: TGCGCCAGCAGCCAAGTAGGGTCTAGCGGGGGCTCAGATACGCAGTATTTT.

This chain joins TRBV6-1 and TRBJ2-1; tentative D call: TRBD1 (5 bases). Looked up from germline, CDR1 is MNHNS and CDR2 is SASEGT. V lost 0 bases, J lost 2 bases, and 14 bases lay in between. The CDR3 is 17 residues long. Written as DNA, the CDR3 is TGTGCCAGCAGTGAAGCGCTTCACAGGACCACCTACAATGAGCAGTTCTTC. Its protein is CASSEALHRTTYNEQFF.

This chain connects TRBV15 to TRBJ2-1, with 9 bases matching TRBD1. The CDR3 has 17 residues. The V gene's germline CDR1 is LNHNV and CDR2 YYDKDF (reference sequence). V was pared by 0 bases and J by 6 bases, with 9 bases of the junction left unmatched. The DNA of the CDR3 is TGTGCCACCAGCAGAGATATATTGGAGACAGGGGGCAATGAGCAGTTCTTC. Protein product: CATSRDILETGGNEQFF.

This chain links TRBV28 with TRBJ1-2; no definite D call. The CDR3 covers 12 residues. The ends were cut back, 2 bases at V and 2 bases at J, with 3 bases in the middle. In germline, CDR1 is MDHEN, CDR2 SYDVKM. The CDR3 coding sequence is TGTGCCAGCAGTTTAGCGAACTATGGCTACACCTTC. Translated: CASSLANYGYTF.

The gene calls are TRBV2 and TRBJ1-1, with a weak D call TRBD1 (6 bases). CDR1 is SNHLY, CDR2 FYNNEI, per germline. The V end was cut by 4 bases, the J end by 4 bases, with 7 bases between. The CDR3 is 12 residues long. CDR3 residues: CASSGGGTEAFF. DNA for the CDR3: TGTGCCAGCAGTGGAGGGGGCACTGAAGCTTTCTTT.